The 3 T cell receptor beta chains below were found in one sample sequenced in a study of blood T cell repertoires in COVID-19. Assay: immunoSEQ multiplex PCR; the TCRdb copy retains only in-frame clones and omits some. The sample consists of 250,000 to 350,000 clones, roughly 87% of them appearing once. The sequenced sample consisted of peripheral blood. The receptors here all came from a woman aged 45-59 years who had recovered from COVID-19.

The rearrangement uses TRBV5-6 and TRBJ2-7; TRBD1 matches 10 bases. The germline V gene has CDR1 SGHDT and CDR2 YYEEEE. The trim removed 4 bases at V and 5 bases at J, leaving 6 bases unmatched. The CDR3 consists of 14 residues. This CDR3 is CASSPGTGVHEQYF. CDR3 in DNA: TGTGCCAGCAGCCCCGGGACAGGGGTGCACGAGCAGTACTTC.

This clone was detected a few times. This chain links TRBV5-1 with TRBJ1-2, with D perhaps matching TRBD1 (5 bases). Per the germline V gene, CDR1 is SGHRS and CDR2 is YFSETQ. Trimming left V 0 bases short and J 8 bases short, with 29 bases between. The CDR3 contains 19 residues. CDR3 amino acids: CASSLVWQGGRGASYGYTF. As DNA, the CDR3 is TGCGCCAGCAGCTTGGTATGGCAGGGAGGGCGAGGCGCGTCGTACGGCTACACCTTC.

This clone was detected a few times. The CDR3 DNA sequence: TGTGCCAGCAGTTATGGGACTGGGAACACTGAAGCTTTCTTT. Protein: CASSYGTGNTEAFF. The chain uses TRBV6-5 and TRBJ1-1; maybe TRBD1 (5 bases). The germline gives CDR1 MNHEY, CDR2 SVGAGI. With 3 bases removed from V and 1 base from J, the gap between germline ends came to 9 bases. The length of the CDR3 is 14 residues.